Relative to its sample, the clone carrying this TCR beta chain is medium-sized (0.01 to 0.1%). The sample comes from a study of T cells after yellow fever vaccination. 5'RACE template switching produced TCR cDNA carrying a universal primer site and UMIs. TCRdb reprocessed the 5' RACE reads with MiXCR, giving one entry per CDR3 protein. The table records about 46,000 distinct CDR3 sequences, around 6.5% of them present only once. The ends were cut back, 8 bases at V and 1 base at J, with 6 bases in the middle. This CDR3 has 12 amino acids. Germline lookup yields CDR1 SEHNR and CDR2 FQNEAQ (reference sequence). General study results and limits: Contaminating bulk clonotypes could be abundant in FACS-sorted repertoires.

The chain couples TRBV7-9 to TRBJ2-1; D call uncertain. The receptor was isolated from a man aged 30-40 years who received the YFV17D yellow fever vaccine. Sequenced here: PBMCs, either bulk or a sorted T-cell subset (CD4+, CD8+, memory, or dextramer-sorted; not recorded which), sampled 45 days after the yellow fever booster vaccination. CDR3 in amino acids: CASARSYNEQFF. The CDR3 nucleotides are TGTGCCAGCGCACGATCCTACAATGAGCAGTTCTTC.